This TCR beta chain was obtained from a study of cytomegalovirus exposure and HLA in healthy donors. Looked up from germline, CDR1 is MGHDK and CDR2 is SYGVNS. The CDR3 loop spans 15 amino acids. V was pared by 0 bases and J by 8 bases, with 5 bases of the junction left unmatched. 13 Jbeta primers and 60 Vbeta primers were used for the PCR. Sequencing was performed with immunoSEQ multiplex PCR; in TCRdb, only in-frame clones are kept and a portion is missing. The profile shows around 61,000 clones, around 90% of them singletons. This clone was counted between two and nine times. The sample consisted of PBMCs. J is TRBJ1-4 and V is TRBV25-1; TRBD1 matches at 8 bases. This clonotype was obtained from a man aged 25-45 years in good health and CMV-seropositive. CDR3 DNA sequence: TGTGCCAGCAGTGAATATATGGACAGGGAGGAAAAACTGTTTTTT. Protein sequence: CASSEYMDREEKLFF.